Shown below are 4 T cell receptor beta chains from a single sample sequenced in a study of long-term antiretroviral therapy in people with HIV. An immunoSEQ assay, version v3.0, was performed at survey level. TCRdb keeps only in-frame clones here, not all; method: immunoSEQ multiplex PCR. In the table there are fewer than 30,000 clones, roughly 80% of which are singletons. The starting material was unsorted PBMCs, obtained 2.1 years after starting antiretroviral therapy. Every receptor here comes from a man aged 25-40 years with HIV.

This clone was observed a single time. This rearrangement joins TRBV19 to TRBJ2-2; 8 positions match TRBD2. The germline V gene encodes CDR1 LNHDA and CDR2 SQIVND (reference sequence). Germline trimming cut 9 bases from V and 0 bases from J; bases unmatched to any gene: 3. The CDR3 runs 14 residues. CDR3 nucleotide sequence: TGTGCCAGCCGGGAGGGGCCGAACACCGGGGAGCTGTTTTTT. Its translation is CASREGPNTGELFF.

The chain combines TRBV29-1 with TRBJ2-7; D unclear. V dropped 3 bases and J dropped 0 bases, with 6 bases sitting between them. Germline V gene sequence: CDR1 SQVTM, CDR2 ANQGSEA. The CDR3 totals 12 residues. The CDR3 DNA follows: TGCAGCGTTGAGGGGTTCTCCTACGAGCAGTACTTC. This translates into CSVEGFSYEQYF.

The chain employs TRBV5-8 and TRBJ2-7; D perhaps matches TRBD1 (6 bases). Germline V CDR1 and CDR2: SGHTS, YDEGEE. Trimming stripped 0 bases from V and 4 bases from J, with 14 bases between. The CDR3 extends over 15 amino acids. The CDR3 nucleotides are TGTGCCAGCAGCTTGGTTGGGGACACCTTATACGAGCAGTACTTC. Its translation: CASSLVGDTLYEQYF.

The chain carries TRBV9 and TRBJ2-7; perhaps TRBD2 as D (5 bases). The CDR3 length is 14 residues. V was cut by 0 bases and J by 6 bases, with 13 bases left in between. Germline lookup yields CDR1 SGDLS and CDR2 YYNGEE. CDR3 nucleotide sequence: TGTGCCAGCAGCGTAGCTGATCCGGGATCCGAGCAGTACTTC. Translating gives CASSVADPGSEQYF.